This TCR beta chain was sequenced in a study of blood T cell repertoires in COVID-19. Study-wide context: Acute and convalescent COVID-19 samples came from the United States, Italy and Spain. Sources were T cells, B-cell-depleted T cells, or PBMCs; the material itself was cDNA or gDNA.

Per the authors' pipeline: Nucleated cell number was recorded as an estimate derived from reference gene primer amplification. Sequencing was performed with immunoSEQ multiplex PCR; in TCRdb, only in-frame clones are kept and a portion is missing. V and J calls and clone size are given by that table; D and trimming were obtained from the DNA. Seen here are about 11,000 clones, 84% observed once, and the top ten hold around 32%. The CDR3 sequence is 18 residues long. Germline CDR1 reads SGHTA; CDR2 reads FQGNSA. J lost 5 bases, V lost 7 bases, and 18 bases had no gene match. This chain uses TRBV7-2 with TRBJ1-4; 8 bases are shared with TRBD1. The sequence was collected from a man between 45 and 60 years old with active COVID-19. Sequencing input: peripheral blood. The CDR3 reads CASTEAGTGIRGNEKLFF. The CDR3 region has the DNA TGTGCCAGCACCGAGGCCGGGACAGGAATCCGAGGCAATGAAAAACTGTTTTTT.